These 19 T cell receptor beta chains originate from one sample sequenced in a study of blood T cell repertoires in COVID-19 (TCRdb year 2020). Preparation of the library involved the immunoSEQ multiplex PCR assay. TCRdb holds this immuneACCESS table with in-frame rearrangements only. Some clones are missing; in checked studies, unresolved V genes explain under half, and the rest has no known cause. This sample holds nearly 250,000 clones; roughly 83% were observed only once. The ten largest clones take up approximately 5% of the sample. The sequenced sample was peripheral blood. The receptors come from a woman older than 75 with COVID-19, enrolled during active disease.

This chain connects TRBV12-3 or TRBV12-4 to TRBJ1-5, with a possible D match to TRBD1 (5 bases). The CDR3 is made up of 13 amino acids. V lost 8 bases, J lost 4 bases, and 12 bases lay in between. The CDR3 reads CASRVGGNQPQHF. For the CDR3, the DNA is TGTGCCAGCCGCGTCGGGGGTAATCAGCCCCAGCATTTT.

This clone was seen only once. The chain carries TRBV28 and TRBJ1-1; D not certain. The germline CDR1 and CDR2 sequences are MDHEN and SYDVKM. Trimming left V 7 bases short and J 5 bases short, with 14 bases between. This CDR3 is built from 13 residues. The CDR3 reads CASTPTPRTEAFF. As DNA, the CDR3 is TGTGCCAGCACCCCGACTCCCAGAACTGAAGCTTTCTTT.

The chain joins TRBV29-1 to TRBJ1-2; D is undetermined. This CDR3 is built from 13 residues. The V gene lost 2 bases and the J gene lost 3 bases, with 10 bases spanning the gap. From germline, CDR1 is SQVTM and CDR2 ANQGSEA. The CDR3 DNA is TGCAGCGTTGAACCGAGCAACCACTATGGCTACACCTTC. Its translation: CSVEPSNHYGYTF. The full variable domain, completed using reference TRBV29-1 and TRBJ1-2, is SAVISQKPSRDICQRGTSLTIQCQVDSQVTMMFWYRQQPGQSLTLIATANQGSEATYESGFVIDKFPISRPNLTFSTLTVSNMSPEDSSIYLCSVEPSNHYGYTFGSGTRLTVV.

This clone was observed a few times. The chain recombines TRBV30 with TRBJ1-2; a possible D gene is TRBD1 (5 bases). CDR1 and CDR2 from the germline V gene are GTSNPN and SVGIG (reference sequence). V was cut by 4 bases and J by 0 bases, with 15 bases left in between. This CDR3 has 15 amino acids. This chain's CDR3 is CAWTVDSTPNYGYTF. CDR3 nucleotide sequence: TGTGCCTGGACGGTTGACAGCACTCCTAACTATGGCTACACCTTC.

A few counts support this clone. The chain is built from TRBV2 and TRBJ1-1; tentative D call: TRBD1 (6 bases). V was clipped by 6 bases and J by 7 bases, with 15 bases between them. This CDR3 is 13 amino acids long. Germline V gives CDR1 SNHLY, CDR2 FYNNEI. The CDR3 DNA is TGTGCCAGCAGCCCAGAACAGGGCTTTGAAGCTTTCTTT. Translation: CASSPEQGFEAFF.

This clone was detected once. The chain carries TRBV5-1 and TRBJ1-1; no firm D call. CDR1 SGHRS and CDR2 YFSETQ come from the germline V gene. The length of the CDR3 is 14 residues. Between the trimmed V and J ends, which lost 1 base and 1 base, there was a span of 8 bases. The CDR3 sequence is CASSLLRKNTEAFF. For the CDR3, the DNA is TGCGCCAGCAGCTTGTTGCGAAAGAACACTGAAGCTTTCTTT.

This clone has only one observation. J is TRBJ1-4 and V is TRBV7-8, with 9 nucleotides matching TRBD1. V lost 2 bases to trimming and J lost 4 bases; unmatched junction nucleotides: 17. This CDR3 has 20 residues. Per germline, CDR1 SGHVS and CDR2 FQNEAQ. CDR3 in DNA: TGTGCCAGCAGCTTATTAGCCGGGACAGGGATTAGGATGGGTAATGAAAAACTGTTTTTT. It translates to CASSLLAGTGIRMGNEKLFF.

V gene TRBV28 combines with J gene TRBJ2-3, with TRBD2 matching over 8 bases. This CDR3 comprises 14 residues. J was trimmed by 3 bases and V by 5 bases; bases with no gene match: 4. Germline V gene sequence: CDR1 MDHEN, CDR2 SYDVKM. The CDR3 nucleotides are TGTGCCAGCAGTAACGAGCGGGGGACAGATACGCAGTATTTT. As protein: CASSNERGTDTQYF.

The genes are TRBV3-1 (or the pseudogene TRBV3-2) and TRBJ1-5; 10 bases align to TRBD1. The germline CDR1 and CDR2 sequences are LGHDT and YNNKEL (reference sequence). The V segment lost 0 bases and the J segment 7 bases; nucleotides outside the gene matches: 3. This CDR3 contains 15 residues. CDR3 coding DNA: TGTGCCAGCAGCCAAGAATGGACAGGGGGGCAGCCCCAGCATTTT. Its translation is CASSQEWTGGQPQHF.

This clone was recorded a few times. The chain is built from TRBV11-2 and TRBJ2-1; the match to TRBD1 covers 9 bases. V shed 6 bases and J 6 bases; nucleotides not matched to a gene: 9. This CDR3 has 15 residues. The germline CDR1 and CDR2 sequences are SGHAT and FQNNGV. CDR3 loop: CASSPWDRVSNEQFF. The CDR3 DNA sequence: TGTGCCAGCAGTCCATGGGACAGGGTAAGCAATGAGCAGTTCTTC.

This chain uses TRBV7-2 with TRBJ2-7; no reliable D call. The CDR3 covers 13 residues. V was cut by 5 bases and J by 4 bases, with 12 bases left in between. CDR1 is SGHTA and CDR2 is FQGNSA in the germline V gene. CDR3 sequence: CASSPAWAYEQYF. The CDR3 coding sequence is TGTGCCAGCAGCCCCGCATGGGCATACGAGCAGTACTTC. Variable domain in full (rest from reference TRBV7-2 and TRBJ2-7): GAGVSQSPSNKVTEKGKDVELRCDPISGHTALYWYRQSLGQGLEFLIYFQGNSAPDKSGLPSDRFSAERTGGSVSTLTIQRTQQEDSAVYLCASSPAWAYEQYFGPGTRLTVT.

The chain employs TRBV11-2 and TRBJ1-3; 7 nucleotides line up with TRBD1. CDR3 size: 18 residues. J lost 0 bases, V lost 3 bases, and 11 bases had no gene match. CDR1 SGHAT and CDR2 FQNNGV come from the germline V gene. The CDR3 region has the DNA TGTGCCAGCAGCTTGAGGGGACAGAGCATTACCTCTGGAAACACCATATATTTT. Translation: CASSLRGQSITSGNTIYF.

This clone appeared a few times. The rearrangement uses TRBV2 and TRBJ1-5, with 9 bases lining up with TRBD1. Germline V lookup: CDR1 SNHLY, CDR2 FYNNEI. V lost 7 bases, J lost 3 bases, and 7 bases stayed unmatched. The CDR3 is 15 residues long. Here the CDR3 reads CASNRGQGYNQPQHF. In DNA, the CDR3 is TGTGCCAGCAACAGGGGACAGGGCTACAATCAGCCCCAGCATTTT.

The chain carries TRBV7-2 and TRBJ2-7; the D gene is possibly TRBD2 (6 bases). The CDR3 totals 16 residues. Germline V CDR1 and CDR2: SGHTA, FQGNSA. Trimming took 5 bases from V and 2 from J, leaving 19 bases between them. The CDR3 reads CASSHRAGWRTYEQYF. Here the CDR3 DNA reads TGTGCCAGCAGCCATAGGGCGGGATGGAGGACCTACGAGCAGTACTTC.

The rearrangement joins TRBV7-8 to TRBJ1-4; 7 bases map to TRBD1. The CDR3 runs to 16 residues. The germline CDR1 and CDR2 sequences are SGHVS and FQNEAQ. With V trimmed by 3 bases and J by 4 bases, 8 bases remained unmatched. The CDR3 bases are TGTGCCAGCAGCTTCATGAGGGGGCCGCTTAATGAAAAACTGTTTTTT. Its protein is CASSFMRGPLNEKLFF.

The chain is built from TRBV6-4 and TRBJ2-1, with 8 bases identical to TRBD2. There are 15 residues in the CDR3. V was pared by 2 bases and J by 4 bases, with 4 bases of the junction left unmatched. From germline, CDR1 is MRHNA and CDR2 SNTAGT. CDR3 in DNA: TGTGCCAGCAGTGACGACGGGGGGGCGTACAATGAGCAGTTCTTC. It is translated as CASSDDGGAYNEQFF.

In this sample, this clone turned up a few times. The chain has TRBV6-5 and TRBJ1-5, with 7 bases lining up with TRBD1. This CDR3 comprises 15 residues. Looked up from germline, CDR1 is MNHEY and CDR2 is SVGAGI. The V and J ends lost 7 bases and 1 base, in that order; junction bases with no gene match: 7. The CDR3 DNA sequence: TGTGCCAGCAACCCAGGACAGGTCAGCAATCAGCCCCAGCATTTT. Its protein product is CASNPGQVSNQPQHF.

CDR3 nucleotides: TGCAGCGTACGGACAGGGGGCACAGATACGCAGTATTTT. Translating gives CSVRTGGTDTQYF. The rearrangement joins TRBV29-1 to TRBJ2-3; 9 bases line up with TRBD1. The J segment lost 1 base and the V segment lost 6 bases, leaving 2 bases of the junction unmatched. The CDR3 sequence is 13 residues long. The germline gives CDR1 SQVTM, CDR2 ANQGSEA.

The CDR3 region is CASTWGTGNTGELFF. The CDR3 DNA is TGCGCCAGCACCTGGGGGACAGGGAACACCGGGGAGCTGTTTTTT. The chain combines TRBV5-1 with TRBJ2-2; 8 bases are shared with TRBD1. This CDR3 is 15 amino acids long. The V gene's germline CDR1 is SGHRS and CDR2 YFSETQ. Unmatched junction bases numbered 5, after V lost 6 bases and J lost 1 base.